The next 10 T cell receptor beta chains were all read from a single sample in a study of Ad26.COV2.S vaccination and SARS-CoV-2 variants. Assay used: immunoSEQ multiplex PCR; TCRdb lists only in-frame clones, some missing. The sample consists of roughly 400,000 clones, 92% of them appearing once. Treatment given: approximately 18 received Ad26.COV2.S at low or high dose, single or two shots; five or six received placebo; per-sample allocation not given. Following the first vaccine or placebo injection, samples were taken on day 63. The sequenced sample was peripheral blood, obtained in a trial of Ad26.COV2.S vaccine versus placebo. The receptors come from a person between 18 and 65 years old who received the Ad26.COV2.S COVID-19 vaccine or a placebo.

This chain joins TRBV14 and TRBJ1-4; D is possibly TRBD1 (5 bases). Germline V lookup: CDR1 SGHDN, CDR2 FVKESK. Trimming left V 2 bases short and J 2 bases short, with 21 bases between. This CDR3 has 19 residues. CDR3: CASSQLLAGFGATNEKLFF. For the CDR3, the DNA is TGTGCCAGCAGCCAACTTTTAGCCGGTTTTGGGGCTACTAATGAAAAACTGTTTTTT.

The V and J genes are TRBV5-3 and TRBJ2-7; D uncertain. TRBV5-3 is annotated as an ORF whose role is uncertain. The CDR3 has 14 residues. Trimming took off 4 bases at V and 0 bases at J, with 11 bases between the two ends. The CDR3 spells CARSRASSSYEQYF. CDR3 DNA sequence: TGTGCCAGAAGCAGGGCCTCGAGCTCCTACGAGCAGTACTTC.

The chain links TRBV19 to TRBJ1-1, with D perhaps matching TRBD1 (5 bases). This CDR3 is built from 12 residues. Trimming left V 6 bases short and J 11 bases short, with 16 bases between. Per the germline V gene, CDR1 is LNHDA and CDR2 is SQIVND (reference sequence). The CDR3 protein is CASSGPGVWAFF. The CDR3 coding sequence is TGTGCCAGTAGCGGACCGGGGGTTTGGGCTTTCTTT.

The CDR3 region has the DNA TGTGCCAGCAGCGTCCGGACAGGGGGGGACGGCACTGAAGCTTTCTTT. Translating gives CASSVRTGGDGTEAFF. The gene calls are TRBV9 and TRBJ1-1; TRBD1 aligns across 10 bases. This CDR3 is 16 amino acids long. Germline values: CDR1 SGDLS, CDR2 YYNGEE. The J segment lost 4 bases and the V segment lost 2 bases, leaving 8 bases of the junction unmatched.

The chain links TRBV5-1 to TRBJ1-4; TRBD1 might be the D (5 bases). The V end was cut by 3 bases, the J end by 5 bases, with 11 bases between. The length of the CDR3 is 14 residues. Germline CDR1 and CDR2: SGHRS and YFSETQ. The DNA of the CDR3 is TGCGCCAGCAGCTGGGGCCAGATAAATGAAAAACTGTTTTTT. This encodes CASSWGQINEKLFF.

The genes are TRBV5-6 and TRBJ1-1, with 7 bases that match TRBD1. This CDR3 has 12 amino acids. Germline CDR1 is SGHDT and CDR2 is YYEEEE. J gave up 7 bases and V 4 bases, and 4 bases lay outside the gene matches. The CDR3 loop is CASSLGTDEAFF. The CDR3 coding sequence is TGTGCCAGCAGCCTAGGGACAGATGAAGCTTTCTTT.

This chain joins TRBV27 and TRBJ2-2, with D perhaps assigned TRBD1 or TRBD2 (6 bases each). There are 19 residues in the CDR3. V dropped 2 bases and J dropped 3 bases, with 22 bases sitting between them. Per the germline V gene, CDR1 is MNHEY and CDR2 is SMNVEV (reference sequence). This CDR3 reads CASSLSGRRQGRYTGELFF. In DNA, the CDR3 is TGTGCCAGCAGTTTAAGTGGGAGGCGGCAGGGGCGATACACCGGGGAGCTGTTTTTT.

This clone occurred a few times. The J gene is TRBJ1-4, the V gene TRBV6-2 or TRBV6-3; 7 bases are a match to TRBD1. Germline trimming cut 5 bases from V and 2 bases from J; bases unmatched to any gene: 11. Per germline, CDR1 MNHEY and CDR2 SVGEGT. CDR3 length: 17 amino acids. For the CDR3, the DNA is TGTGCCAGCAGTACGGGACAAAGGGGGCGGACTAATGAAAAACTGTTTTTT. It translates to CASSTGQRGRTNEKLFF.

The rearrangement links TRBV3-1 (or the pseudogene TRBV3-2) to TRBJ2-5; the D is unclear. Trimming left V 1 base short and J 5 bases short, with 8 bases between. This CDR3 spans 13 amino acids. Germline CDR1 is LGHDT and CDR2 is YNNKEL (reference sequence). Here the CDR3 DNA reads TGTGCCAGCAGCCAAGTTTACCTCGAGACCCAGTACTTC. The encoded protein is CASSQVYLETQYF.

The chain combines TRBV19 with TRBJ2-1, with 8 bases aligning to TRBD2. The CDR3 contains 15 residues. Losses at the gene ends were 2 bases for V and 3 bases for J; bases not matched to a gene: 3. CDR1 and CDR2 from the germline V gene are LNHDA and SQIVND (reference sequence). CDR3 coding DNA: TGTGCCAGTAGTATATACGCGGGGGGCTACAATGAGCAGTTCTTC. Amino acids: CASSIYAGGYNEQFF.